The T cell receptor beta chain under discussion was sequenced for a study of early T cells in non-severe SARS-CoV-2 infection. Study in general: Chains were unpaired, as sequencing was done on bulk RNA from unsorted whole blood. General study points: Comparison of clonotypes with VDJdb favored anti-spike CD8 responses while missing private and CD4 specificities.

This clonotype appeared a few times. Its antigen is unknown. Each single cDNA molecule received a unique molecular identifier. TCRdb recomputed calls from the 5' RACE reads with MiXCR, one row per CDR3 protein. The sample lists 65,000 to 95,000 distinct CDR3 sequences; 15% to 20% were seen once. Germline V gene data show CDR1 as LGHDT and CDR2 as YNNKEL (reference sequence). With 3 bases clipped from V and 3 bases from J, the junction kept 8 bases outside the gene matches. This CDR3 spans 16 amino acids. Sequencing input: whole blood. The chain joins TRBV3-1 to TRBJ2-1, with 7 bases matching TRBD2. This TCR was sampled from an adult who was a healthcare worker with PCR-confirmed SARS-CoV-2 infection or an uninfected control (not recorded which). The CDR3 region has the DNA TGTGCCAGCAGCCAGAACGGCGGGAGCTACTACAATGAGCAGTTCTTC. The encoded protein is CASSQNGGSYYNEQFF.